This T cell receptor (beta chain) derives from a study of radiation and T cells in renal cell carcinoma. Noted time point: blood 4 weeks post-SBRT, at nephrectomy. Treatment reported: 15 Gy SBRT to primary tumor, nephrectomy 4 weeks later. This clone has just one count. Assay used: immunoSEQ multiplex PCR; TCRdb lists only in-frame clones, some missing. The sample includes about 170,000 clones, about 85% of them seen just once. Trimming removed 7 bases from V and 2 bases from J, with 11 bases in between. Per germline, CDR1 SGHTA and CDR2 FQGNSA. The CDR3 is 13 amino acids. The clonotype originates from a woman aged 50 to 60 with renal cell carcinoma. The V and J genes are TRBV7-2 and TRBJ1-1; D gene ambiguous. Here the sequenced sample was blood, taken from a patient whose treatment included radiotherapy and nephrectomy. The CDR3 spells CASMRTANTEAFF. CDR3 coding DNA: TGTGCCAGCATGAGGACCGCCAACACTGAAGCTTTCTTT. The complete variable domain, with remaining parts taken from reference TRBV7-2 and TRBJ1-1, reads GAGVSQSPSNKVTEKGKDVELRCDPISGHTALYWYRQSLGQGLEFLIYFQGNSAPDKSGLPSDRFSAERTGGSVSTLTIQRTQQEDSAVYLCASMRTANTEAFFGQGTRLTVV.